Shown below are 9 T cell receptor beta chains from a single sample sequenced in a study of blood T cell repertoires in COVID-19. Assay used: immunoSEQ multiplex PCR; TCRdb lists only in-frame clones, some missing. The table includes a few hundred thousand clones, 87% detected once. The sample comprised PBMCs or T cells enriched from blood (not recorded which). The receptors derive from a woman under 40 who had recovered from COVID-19.

In this sample, this clone turned up many times. The chain has TRBV7-6 and TRBJ1-6; no reliable D call. Germline V lookup: CDR1 SGHVS, CDR2 FNYEAQ. Trimming left V 1 base short and J 6 bases short, with 10 bases between. CDR3 size: 15 residues. CDR3 DNA sequence: TGTGCCAGCAGCTTAGACAACCAAATTAATTCACCCCTCCACTTT. Translated, it gives CASSLDNQINSPLHF.

Only one count was recorded for this clone. The chain joins TRBV18 to TRBJ1-5, with 10 bases lining up with TRBD1. The V gene end was trimmed by 3 bases and the J gene end by 4 bases; junction bases not matched to a gene: 6. Germline V gene lookup returns CDR1 KGHSH and CDR2 LQKENI. This CDR3 comprises 16 residues. The CDR3 is CASSPTDRGGNQPQHF. CDR3 sequence (DNA): TGTGCCAGCTCACCCACGGACAGGGGGGGTAATCAGCCCCAGCATTTT.

J is TRBJ1-3 and V is TRBV7-2, with a weak D call TRBD1 (6 bases). V shed 1 base and J shed 3 bases, with 10 bases lying between them. Germline CDR1 reads SGHTA; CDR2 reads FQGNSA. The CDR3 covers 15 residues. The CDR3 bases are TGTGCCAGCAGCTTAGTAGGGGGGGTTGGAAACACCATATATTTT. Its protein is CASSLVGGVGNTIYF.

The chain carries TRBV5-6 and TRBJ1-1, with 8 bases fitting TRBD1. The CDR3 is made up of 15 amino acids. V shed 8 bases and J 1 base; nucleotides not matched to a gene: 10. Germline CDR1 and CDR2: SGHDT and YYEEEE. CDR3 region: CASIKTGAPNTEAFF. The DNA for the CDR3 is TGTGCCAGTATTAAGACAGGGGCCCCGAACACTGAAGCTTTCTTT.

This sequence joins TRBV3-1 (or the pseudogene TRBV3-2) and TRBJ2-3, with TRBD2 as a possible D gene (5 bases). There are 14 residues in the CDR3. The V and J ends lost 5 bases and 7 bases respectively, with 16 bases between them. CDR1 is LGHDT, CDR2 YNNKEL, per germline (reference sequence). The CDR3 DNA follows: TGTGCCAGCAGCGCCTACGCGGACTCGCATACGCAGTATTTT. It is translated as CASSAYADSHTQYF.

V usage is TRBV5-5 and J usage is TRBJ1-3, with D unresolved. Germline-derived CDR1 and CDR2 are SGHKS and YYEKEE (reference sequence). The CDR3 covers 18 residues. Trimming shortened V by 1 base and J by 0 bases, and 17 bases separated the two germline ends. This CDR3 reads CASSLFLGVGSSGNTIYF. The CDR3 DNA sequence: TGTGCCAGCAGCTTGTTCTTGGGAGTAGGGAGCTCTGGAAACACCATATATTTT. The full variable domain, in which reference TRBV5-5 and TRBJ1-3 provide the parts outside the CDR3, is DAGVTQSPTHLIKTRGQQVTLRCSPISGHKSVSWYQQVLGQGPQFIFQYYEKEERGRGNFPDRFSARQFPNYSSELNVNALLLGDSALYLCASSLFLGVGSSGNTIYFGEGSWLTVV.

This clone was recorded only once. In DNA, the CDR3 is TGTGCCAGCAGCGGGACTAGCGGGGGGGCAGGGCAGTTCTTC. The encoded protein is CASSGTSGGAGQFF. This chain uses TRBV7-6 with TRBJ2-1; 16 bases fit TRBD2. The CDR3 covers 14 residues. The V gene's germline CDR1 is SGHVS and CDR2 FNYEAQ. J was trimmed by 12 bases and V by 5 bases; bases with no gene match: 4.

The chain uses TRBV2 and TRBJ1-6; D uncertain. CDR3 length: 13 residues. Germline V gene sequence: CDR1 SNHLY, CDR2 FYNNEI. Trimming pared 6 bases from V and 3 bases from J, leaving 6 bases between. The CDR3 loop reads CASRIDYNSPLHF. For the CDR3, the DNA is TGTGCCAGCAGGATAGACTATAATTCACCCCTCCACTTT.

V and J are TRBV5-1 and TRBJ2-7; 10 nucleotides line up with TRBD1. Germline V lookup: CDR1 SGHRS, CDR2 YFSETQ. J lost 5 bases, V lost 1 base, and 3 bases had no gene match. The CDR3 loop spans 14 amino acids. The chain's CDR3 is CASSLSGQGDEQYF. Written as DNA, the CDR3 is TGCGCCAGCAGCTTGTCTGGACAGGGGGACGAGCAGTACTTC.